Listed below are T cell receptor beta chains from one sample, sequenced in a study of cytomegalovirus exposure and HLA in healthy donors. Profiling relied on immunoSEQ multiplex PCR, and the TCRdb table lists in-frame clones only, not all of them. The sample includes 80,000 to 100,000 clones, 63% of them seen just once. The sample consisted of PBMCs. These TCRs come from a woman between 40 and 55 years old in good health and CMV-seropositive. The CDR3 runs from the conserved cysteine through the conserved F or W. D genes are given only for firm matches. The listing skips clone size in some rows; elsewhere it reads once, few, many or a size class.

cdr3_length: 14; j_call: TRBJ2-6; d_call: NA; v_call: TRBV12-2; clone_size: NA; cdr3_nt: TGTGCAAGTCGCTTAGCGCCAGGTACCAACGTCCTGACTTTC; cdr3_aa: CASRLAPGTNVLTF
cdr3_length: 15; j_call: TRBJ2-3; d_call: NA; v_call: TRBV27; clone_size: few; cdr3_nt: TGTGCCAGCAGTCTGAACCGGGACTCCACAGATACGCAGTATTTT; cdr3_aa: CASSLNRDSTDTQYF
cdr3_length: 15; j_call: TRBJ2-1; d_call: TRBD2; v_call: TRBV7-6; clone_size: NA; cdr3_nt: TGTGCCAGCAGCGTGGGACTAGAACTGTCTGATGAGCAGTTCTTC; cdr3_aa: CASSVGLELSDEQFF
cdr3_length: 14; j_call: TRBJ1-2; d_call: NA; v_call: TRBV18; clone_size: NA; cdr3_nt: TGTGCCAGCTCACCAGGTGACACCCTCTATGGCTACACCTTC; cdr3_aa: CASSPGDTLYGYTF
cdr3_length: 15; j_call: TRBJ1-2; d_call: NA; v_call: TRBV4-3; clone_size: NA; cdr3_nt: TGCGCCAGCAGCCAAGACGTCACCAACAGCTATGGCTACACCTTC; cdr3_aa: CASSQDVTNSYGYTF
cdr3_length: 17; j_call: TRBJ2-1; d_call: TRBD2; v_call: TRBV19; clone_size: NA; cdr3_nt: TGTGCCAGTAGTCCCTGGGGACTAGCGGGAGCGGAAAATGAGCAGTTCTTC; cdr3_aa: CASSPWGLAGAENEQFF
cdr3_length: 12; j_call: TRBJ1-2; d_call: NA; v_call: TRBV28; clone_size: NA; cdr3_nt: TGTGCCAGCAGCCTCCAGTCCTATGGCTACACCTTC; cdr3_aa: CASSLQSYGYTF
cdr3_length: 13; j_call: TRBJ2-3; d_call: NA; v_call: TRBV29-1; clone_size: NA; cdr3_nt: TGCAGCGCCGGTGGCAGGAGCACAGATACGCAGTATTTT; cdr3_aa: CSAGGRSTDTQYF
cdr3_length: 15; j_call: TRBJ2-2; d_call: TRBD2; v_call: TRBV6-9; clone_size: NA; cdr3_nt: TGTGCCAGCAGTTATAGTCTAGCGGGCACCGGGGAGCTGTTTTTT; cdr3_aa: CASSYSLAGTGELFF
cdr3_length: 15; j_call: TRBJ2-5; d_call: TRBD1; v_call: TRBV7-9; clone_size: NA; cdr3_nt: TGTGCCAGCAGCTTATGGACAGGGGAGGTAGAGACCCAGTACTTC; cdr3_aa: CASSLWTGEVETQYF
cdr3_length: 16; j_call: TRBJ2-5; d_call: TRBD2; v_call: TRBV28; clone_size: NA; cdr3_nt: TGTGCCAGCAGGCCTAGGACTAGCGGGTACCAAGAGACCCAGTACTTC; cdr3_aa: CASRPRTSGYQETQYF
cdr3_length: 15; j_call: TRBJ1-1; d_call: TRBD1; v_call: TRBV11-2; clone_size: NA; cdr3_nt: TGTGCCAGCAGCTTCGGACAGGGAGAGTCCACTGAAGCTTTCTTT; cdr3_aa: CASSFGQGESTEAFF
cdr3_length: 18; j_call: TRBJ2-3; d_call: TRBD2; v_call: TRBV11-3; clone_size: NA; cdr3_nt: TGTGCCAGCAGCCAGGGTCTAGGACTAGCGGGAGAAGTAGATACGCAGTATTTT; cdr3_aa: CASSQGLGLAGEVDTQYF
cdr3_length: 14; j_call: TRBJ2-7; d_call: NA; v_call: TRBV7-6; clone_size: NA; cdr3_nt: TGTGCCAGCAGCTTAGCGGGAGAAGGGGGCGAGCAGTACTTC; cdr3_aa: CASSLAGEGGEQYF
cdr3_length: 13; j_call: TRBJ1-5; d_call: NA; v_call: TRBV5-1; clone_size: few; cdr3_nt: TGCGCCAGCAGCTTGGCAGAACATCAGCCCCAGCATTTT; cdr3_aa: CASSLAEHQPQHF
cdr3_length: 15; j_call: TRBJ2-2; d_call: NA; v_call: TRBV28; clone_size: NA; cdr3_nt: TGTGCCAGCAGCACAGAACTAGGTTACACCGGGGAGCTGTTTTTT; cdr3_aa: CASSTELGYTGELFF
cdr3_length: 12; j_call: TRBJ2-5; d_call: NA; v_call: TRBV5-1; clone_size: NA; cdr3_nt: TGCGCCAGCAGCTTGCCACAAGAGACCCAGTACTTC; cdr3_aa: CASSLPQETQYF
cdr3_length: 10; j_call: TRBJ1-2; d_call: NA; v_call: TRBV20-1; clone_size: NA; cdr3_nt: TGCAGTGCCGCTGACAGTGGCTACACCTTC; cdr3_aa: CSAADSGYTF
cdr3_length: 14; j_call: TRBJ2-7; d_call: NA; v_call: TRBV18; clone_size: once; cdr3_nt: TGTGCCAGCTCACCAGCTCCTAGCCTGTACGAGCAGTACTTC; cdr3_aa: CASSPAPSLYEQYF
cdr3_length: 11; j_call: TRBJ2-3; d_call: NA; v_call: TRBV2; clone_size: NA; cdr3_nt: TGTGCCAGCAGCTCCACAGATACGCAGTATTTT; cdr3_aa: CASSSTDTQYF
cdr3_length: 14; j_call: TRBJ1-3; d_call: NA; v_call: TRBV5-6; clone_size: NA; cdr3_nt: TGTGCCAGCAGCTTTCGGGTTGGTGGAAACACCATATATTTT; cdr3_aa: CASSFRVGGNTIYF
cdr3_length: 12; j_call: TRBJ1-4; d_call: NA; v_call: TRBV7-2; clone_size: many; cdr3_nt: TGTGCCAGCAGCTCACAGGGAGAAAAACTGTTTTTT; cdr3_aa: CASSSQGEKLFF
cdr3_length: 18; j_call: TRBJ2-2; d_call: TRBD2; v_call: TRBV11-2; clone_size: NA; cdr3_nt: TGTGCCAGCAGCTTAGGGACTAGCGGGAGGTGGAACACCGGGGAGCTGTTTTTT; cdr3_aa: CASSLGTSGRWNTGELFF
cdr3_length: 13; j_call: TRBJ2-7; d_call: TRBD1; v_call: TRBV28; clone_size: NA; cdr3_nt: TGTGCCAGCAGCCAGGGACAGCCCTACGAGCAGTACTTC; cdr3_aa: CASSQGQPYEQYF
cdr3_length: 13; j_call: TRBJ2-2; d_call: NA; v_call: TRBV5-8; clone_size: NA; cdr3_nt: TGTGCCAGCAGCTTCTCTAGGCGGGAGGAGCTGTTTTTT; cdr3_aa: CASSFSRREELFF
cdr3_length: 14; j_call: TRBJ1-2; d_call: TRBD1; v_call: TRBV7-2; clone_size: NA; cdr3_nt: TGTGCCAGCAGCGGGGGGCAGGGGGCCAATGGCTACACCTTC; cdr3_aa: CASSGGQGANGYTF